These 8 T cell receptor beta chains originate from one sample sequenced in a study of blood T cell repertoires in COVID-19. The method was immunoSEQ multiplex PCR; TCRdb's version includes in-frame clones alone and lacks a portion of them. This table has under 300,000 clones, nearly 90% appearing once. Material: peripheral blood. These receptors came from a woman between 40 and 55 years old who had recovered from COVID-19.

The chain is built from TRBV5-5 and TRBJ2-1; unclear D gene. Trimming pared 4 bases from V and 8 bases from J, leaving 19 bases between. Germline CDR1 is SGHKS and CDR2 is YYEKEE (reference sequence). CDR3 size: 15 residues. The CDR3 sequence is CASSRIGRPQDEQFF. The DNA for the CDR3 is TGTGCCAGCAGCAGAATCGGAAGACCCCAGGATGAGCAGTTCTTC.

The rearrangement links TRBV2 to TRBJ2-3, with D perhaps TRBD2 (6 bases). Germline V gene sequence: CDR1 SNHLY, CDR2 FYNNEI. The CDR3 is 13 amino acids. V was pared by 3 bases and J by 11 bases, with 15 bases between. The CDR3 loop reads CASSDRLEGRQYF. In DNA, the CDR3 is TGTGCCAGCAGTGACCGACTAGAAGGAAGGCAGTATTTT.

The chain has TRBV9 and TRBJ2-7; 8 nucleotides match TRBD1. V dropped 3 bases and J dropped 3; count of bases not matched to a gene: 8. This CDR3 contains 15 residues. Germline assignment: CDR1 SGDLS and CDR2 YYNGEE. Here the CDR3 reads CASSGSPGTGYEQYF. The CDR3 DNA is TGTGCCAGCAGCGGATCACCCGGGACAGGCTACGAGCAGTACTTC.

The chain recombines TRBV5-6 with TRBJ2-2; 11 bases line up with TRBD2. The J segment lost 3 bases and the V segment lost 1 base, leaving 2 bases of the junction unmatched. The length of the CDR3 is 16 residues. From germline, CDR1 is SGHDT and CDR2 YYEEEE. DNA for the CDR3: TGTGCCAGCAGCTTGCTAGCGGGGGGATACACCGGGGAGCTGTTTTTT. This translates into CASSLLAGGYTGELFF.

V is TRBV7-8 and J is TRBJ2-7; D is possibly TRBD1 (7 bases). The CDR3 has 15 amino acids. Germline V CDR1 and CDR2: SGHVS, FQNEAQ. Trimming cost V 5 bases and J 1 base, with 15 bases left between them. CDR3 amino acids: CASSPGGLGSYEQYV. Here the CDR3 DNA reads TGTGCCAGCAGCCCAGGGGGGCTCGGGTCCTACGAGCAGTACGTC.

V gene TRBV18 combines with J gene TRBJ2-5, with 7 bases aligning to TRBD1. The CDR3 contains 15 residues. CDR1 is KGHSH and CDR2 is LQKENI in the germline V gene. Losses at the gene ends were 3 bases for V and 3 bases for J; bases not matched to a gene: 7. The CDR3 reads CASSPRTTGEETQYF. The DNA of the CDR3 is TGTGCCAGCTCACCGAGGACAACAGGGGAAGAGACCCAGTACTTC.

This clone was detected only a few times. This rearrangement joins TRBV27 to TRBJ2-7, with 10 bases matching TRBD1. CDR1 is MNHEY and CDR2 is SMNVEV in the germline V gene (reference sequence). The CDR3 spans 14 residues. V trimming: 5 bases; J trimming: 4 bases; junction bases outside the gene matches: 5. Here the CDR3 DNA reads TGTGCCAGCAGTCCGACAGGGGGCGGTTACGAGCAGTACTTC. It encodes CASSPTGGGYEQYF.

The chain couples TRBV6-5 to TRBJ2-3; possible D gene TRBD2, 5 bases. V was pared by 7 bases and J by 1 base, with 9 bases between. The CDR3 is made up of 13 amino acids. Germline V gives CDR1 MNHEY, CDR2 SVGAGI. The CDR3 coding sequence is TGTGCCAGCAAGCGGTTAGGCACAGATACGCAGTATTTT. Protein: CASKRLGTDTQYF.